Detailed here is one TCR beta chain. Antigen: not known. Germline V CDR1 and CDR2: LNHNV, YYDKDF (reference sequence). The ends lost 0 bases at V and 5 bases at J; junction bases unmatched: 13. This CDR3 contains 18 residues. This sample was taken from a study of cytomegalovirus exposure and HLA in healthy donors. The PCR employed 60 Vbeta primers together with 13 Jbeta primers. Authors' data handling: Per a later analysis, the number of unique TCR beta chains was about 80 million, of which around 9.9 million were shared. Clones were read by immunoSEQ multiplex PCR, and TCRdb kept only the in-frame ones, dropping some. V, J and clone size derive from that table, while D and trimming were established from the DNA sequence. Of around 50,000 clones in the sample, less than 75% were seen once. Study-wide results and limits: TCR beta V segments were, for the most part, productive about 87% or about 30% of the time in an earlier analysis. Researchers catalogued about 150 TCR beta chains as cytomegalovirus-associated. A few V segments could not be told apart, such as TRBV6-2 and TRBV6-3, and were left out.

Material for sequencing was PBMCs. V usage is TRBV15 and J usage is TRBJ2-7; 10 bases agree with TRBD2. This sequence was found in a man under 40 in good health and CMV-seronegative. The CDR3 sequence: CATSREGEPGTSVDEQYF. DNA for the CDR3: TGTGCCACCAGCAGAGAAGGGGAACCTGGGACTAGCGTAGACGAGCAGTACTTC. The complete variable domain, with remaining parts taken from reference TRBV15 and TRBJ2-7, reads DAMVIQNPRYQVTQFGKPVTLSCSQTLNHNVMYWYQQKSSQAPKLLFHYYDKDFNNEADTPDNFQSRRPNTSFCFLDIRSPGLGDTAMYLCATSREGEPGTSVDEQYFGPGTRLTVT.